The 18 T cell receptor beta chains listed next were all sequenced from one sample in a study of blood T cells in healthy people across ages. Next came a second PCR, run for 7 to 11 cycles, which used a sample-barcoded 5' primer along with a J-beta primer mix. TCRdb re-derived calls from the 5' RACE reads in MiXCR, one entry per CDR3 protein. The sample comprises about 1 million distinct CDR3 sequences, 35% to 55% of which are singletons, and 18% rests with the top ten. The sequencing sample was made of blood. These receptors originate from a woman between 55 and 75 years old in good health.

V gene TRBV27 combines with J gene TRBJ2-7, with TRBD2 matching 7 bases. Germline V gene data show CDR1 as MNHEY and CDR2 as SMNVEV (reference sequence). The CDR3 is 16 amino acids. V lost 5 bases and J lost 0; bases outside the gene matches: 10. The CDR3 DNA is TGTGCCAGCAGTGAGAGTCTAGCGGCAATCTCCTACGAGCAGTACTTC. Amino acid sequence: CASSESLAAISYEQYF.

The rearrangement links TRBV6-4 to TRBJ2-1; 12 bases map to TRBD2. The trim removed 4 bases at V and 6 bases at J, leaving 10 bases unmatched. This CDR3 has 17 residues. Germline lookup yields CDR1 MRHNA and CDR2 SNTAGT. The CDR3 loop is CASSGVASGRARNEQFF. The CDR3 DNA reads as TGTGCCAGCAGTGGCGTTGCTAGCGGGAGGGCCCGCAATGAGCAGTTCTTC.

The V call is TRBV30, the J call TRBJ2-1; D is possibly TRBD1 (6 bases). The J call is doubtful: the DNA matches TRBJ2-7 better. There are 13 residues in the CDR3. Germline CDR1 and CDR2: GTSNPN and SVGIG (reference sequence). The CDR3 bases are TGTGCCTGGTCAGGGGATACCTACAATGAGCAGTACTTC. This sequence encodes CAWSGDTYNEQYF.

V gene TRBV20-1 combines with J gene TRBJ1-5; D is uncertain. From germline, CDR1 is DFQATT and CDR2 SNEGSKA (reference sequence). CDR3 length: 14 amino acids. V dropped 5 bases and J dropped 0 bases, with 11 bases sitting between them. CDR3 region: CSAFTGNSNQPQHF. CDR3 sequence (DNA): TGCAGTGCTTTTACTGGTAATAGCAATCAGCCCCAGCATTTT.

The chain links TRBV5-1 to TRBJ2-5; D is possibly TRBD1 or TRBD2 (5 bases each). Trimming stripped 0 bases from V and 11 bases from J, with 20 bases between. Germline V gives CDR1 SGHRS, CDR2 YFSETQ. The CDR3 is made up of 15 amino acids. The CDR3 spells CASSLAGTAFNEQYF. DNA for the CDR3: TGCGCCAGCAGCTTGGCCGGGACCGCGTTCAATGAGCAGTACTTC.

This sequence joins TRBV21-1 and TRBJ2-1; TRBD1 is the table's D call, not checked against the DNA. TRBV21-1 is a documented pseudogene. The CDR3 is 16 amino acids. The CDR3 region is CASSKGFTGGCNEQFF. Here the CDR3 DNA reads TGTGCCAGCAGCAAAGGATTCACAGGGGGCTGCAATGAGCAGTTCTTC.

The chain employs TRBV7-8 and TRBJ2-7, with 8 bases aligning to TRBD2. This CDR3 contains 17 residues. V gave up 1 base and J gave up 2 bases; unmatched junction bases: 10. CDR1 is SGHVS, CDR2 FQNEAQ, per germline. The DNA of the CDR3 is TGTGCCAGCAGCTTAGATCGGCGGGAGGAACCCGCCTACGAGCAGTACTTC. It encodes CASSLDRREEPAYEQYF.

The chain combines TRBV20-1 with TRBJ2-3; possibly TRBD1 for D (7 bases). The CDR3 runs to 14 residues. From germline, CDR1 is DFQATT and CDR2 SNEGSKA (reference sequence). Trimming left V 2 bases short and J 4 bases short, with 13 bases between. The CDR3 DNA is TGCAGTGCTAGATACCCCAGGGGGGCAGATACGCAGTATTTT. Residues: CSARYPRGADTQYF.

The chain is built from TRBV12-3 or TRBV12-4 and TRBJ2-7, with TRBD2 identical over 15 bases. This CDR3 comprises 17 residues. The trim removed 7 bases at V and 7 bases at J, leaving 14 bases unmatched. Here the CDR3 DNA reads TGTGCCAGCACTGCCGGGACTAGCGGGAGGATTAAACGGGAGCAGTACTTC. Its protein product is CASTAGTSGRIKREQYF.

Details on this clonotype: A much larger clone is a single base away; this may be a read error. V is TRBV2 and J is TRBJ2-4; 7 bases agree with TRBD2. The CDR3 consists of 15 residues. Trimming at V came to 6 bases and at J to 5 bases, leaving 10 bases not matched to a gene. Germline CDR1 SNHLY, CDR2 FYNNEI. The CDR3 DNA follows: TGTGCCAGCAGGCCTGGGGGGGTGGCCGAAAACATTCAGTACTTC. Its translation is CASRPGGVAENIQYF.

The V and J genes are TRBV10-3 and TRBJ2-7; 9 bases fit TRBD1. V trimming: 3 bases; J trimming: 3 bases; junction bases outside the gene matches: 3. The CDR3 contains 14 residues. The germline V gene encodes CDR1 ENHRY and CDR2 SYGVKD. In DNA form, the CDR3 reads TGTGCCATCAGTGATAGGGACAGGGTCTACGAGCAGTACTTC. Translation gives CAISDRDRVYEQYF.

V gene TRBV27 combines with J gene TRBJ2-1, with 8 nucleotides matching TRBD2. CDR1 MNHEY and CDR2 SMNVEV come from the germline V gene (reference sequence). The CDR3 is 15 residues long. The V and J ends lost 2 bases and 10 bases, in that order; junction bases with no gene match: 10. DNA for the CDR3: TGTGCCAGCAGTTTAGGCAGCGGGAGAGGCTACGAGCAGTTCTTC. It encodes CASSLGSGRGYEQFF.

V and J are TRBV15 and TRBJ2-5, with 8 positions matching TRBD1. Per the germline V gene, CDR1 is LNHNV and CDR2 is YYDKDF (reference sequence). There are 14 residues in the CDR3. Trimming at V came to 5 bases and at J to 11 bases, leaving 13 bases not matched to a gene. The CDR3 nucleotides are TGTGCCACCAGCCCAGGGGGCTCTGGAAATGAGCAGTACTTC. Protein product: CATSPGGSGNEQYF. Full variable domain (missing parts from reference TRBV15 and TRBJ2-5): DAMVIQNPRYQVTQFGKPVTLSCSQTLNHNVMYWYQQKSSQAPKLLFHYYDKDFNNEADTPDNFQSRRPNTSFCFLDIRSPGLGDTAMYLCATSPGGSGNEQYFGPGTRLLVL.

This clonotype was recorded once. V is TRBV9 and J is TRBJ1-1, with 8 bases lining up with TRBD1. Germline V CDR1 and CDR2: SGDLS, YYNGEE. There are 16 residues in the CDR3. After removal of 3 bases from V and 3 bases from J, the junction contained 10 bases not matched to a gene. The CDR3 DNA reads as TGTGCCAGCAGCGGGCCCAGGGGGCACGGCGACACTGAAGCTTTCTTT. It encodes CASSGPRGHGDTEAFF.

J is TRBJ2-2 and V is TRBV27, with TRBD2 matching over 8 bases. The CDR3 is 17 amino acids. With V trimmed by 6 bases and J by 0 bases, 9 bases remained unmatched. Per the germline V gene, CDR1 is MNHEY and CDR2 is SMNVEV (reference sequence). The CDR3 DNA is TGTGCCAGCAGAGCGGGAGTCCTACCTACGAACACCGGGGAGCTGTTTTTT. Protein: CASRAGVLPTNTGELFF.

This chain links TRBV28 with TRBJ1-5; 11 positions agree with TRBD1. The CDR3 totals 21 residues. V was pared by 5 bases and J by 0 bases, with 18 bases of the junction left unmatched. The germline CDR1 and CDR2 sequences are MDHEN and SYDVKM. CDR3: CASSTLRRRTGGNYSNQPQHF. The CDR3 nucleotides are TGTGCCAGCAGTACGCTCCGGCGTAGGACAGGGGGCAATTATAGCAATCAGCCCCAGCATTTT.

In DNA, the CDR3 is TGTGCCAGCAGGGACGGGGGGAAGATAGGGACCCAGTACTTC. Protein product: CASRDGGKIGTQYF. The rearrangement uses TRBV6-6 and TRBJ2-5; 7 nucleotides line up with TRBD2. V dropped 6 bases and J dropped 7; count of bases not matched to a gene: 11. CDR1 and CDR2 from the germline V gene are MNHNY and SVGAGI (reference sequence). The CDR3 consists of 14 residues.

The CDR3 DNA sequence: TGTGCCACCCGCCGGGACCTTAACACCTACGAGCAGTACTTC. Translated: CATRRDLNTYEQYF. The chain joins TRBV15 to TRBJ2-5; D may match TRBD1 or TRBD2 (5 bases each). The J call may not be correct, given that the DNA end is closer to TRBJ2-7. Germline V gene data show CDR1 as LNHNV and CDR2 as YYDKDF (reference sequence). CDR3 length: 14 amino acids.